The 21 T cell receptor beta chains below come from one sample, sequenced in a study of spatial heterogeneity in lung cancer. General study points: Tracking of tumor mutation counts was seen in expanded intratumoral alpha and beta TCR counts.

The time point: sample taken at primary tumor resection. Their recognized antigens are unknown. One entry per CDR3 protein results from TCRdb running MiXCR on the 5' RACE reads. Of 10,000 or so distinct CDR3 sequences listed, around 5.1% are singletons. The sample consisted of lung tumor tissue, taken at surgery. The source is a female donor with early-stage non-small cell lung cancer.

Within the sample, this clonotype is medium-sized. The CDR3 nucleotides read TGTGCCAGCTCACCGGGAGGCAATCAGCCCCAGCATTTT. This encodes CASSPGGNQPQHF. The chain is built from TRBV18 and TRBJ1-5; D is unclear. The CDR3 loop spans 13 amino acids. The germline gives CDR1 KGHSH, CDR2 LQKENI. V lost 3 bases, J lost 2 bases, and 5 bases lay in between.

This clonotype has at least ten counts. The chain is built from TRBV6-4 and TRBJ2-1; 8 nucleotides align to TRBD1. The CDR3 runs to 17 residues. CDR1 and CDR2 from the germline V gene are MRHNA and SNTAGT. V shed 3 bases, J shed 5 bases, and the junction held 12 bases outside the gene matches. In DNA, the CDR3 is TGTGCCAGCAGTGAAGGGCCCGGACAGGGCCCTAACAATGAGCAGTTCTTC. Its translation: CASSEGPGQGPNNEQFF.

This clonotype was picked up many times. The gene calls are TRBV20-1 and TRBJ2-7, with 8 bases identical to TRBD2. V lost 6 bases to trimming and J lost 0 bases; unmatched junction nucleotides: 7. The CDR3 loop spans 14 amino acids. The germline CDR1 and CDR2 sequences are DFQATT and SNEGSKA (reference sequence). As DNA, the CDR3 is TGCAGTGCCGGGGCTAGCGGGTACTCCTACGAGCAGTACTTC. This gives the protein CSAGASGYSYEQYF.

This clonotype was seen ten or more times. The chain recombines TRBV19 with TRBJ2-1, with D unclear. The V and J ends lost 7 bases and 6 bases respectively, with 16 bases between them. The CDR3 has 14 amino acids. Germline V gene data show CDR1 as LNHDA and CDR2 as SQIVND (reference sequence). The CDR3 sequence is CASKSSAAVNEQFF. The CDR3 region has the DNA TGTGCCAGTAAGAGTAGTGCGGCCGTCAATGAGCAGTTCTTC.

CDR3 region: CASSSNTDTQYF. Written as DNA, the CDR3 is TGTGCCAGCAGCTCCAACACAGATACGCAGTATTTT. The rearrangement links TRBV7-2 to TRBJ2-3; no clear D. CDR1 and CDR2 (germline): SGHTA, FQGNSA. The CDR3 runs 12 residues. V lost 4 bases and J lost 2, with 4 bases in between.

This clonotype has a count of ten or more. The J gene is TRBJ2-7, the V gene TRBV10-3; the D gene could be TRBD1 or TRBD2 (5 bases each). Germline assignment: CDR1 ENHRY and CDR2 SYGVKD. The length of the CDR3 is 11 residues. Deletions cut 2 bases from V and 12 bases from J, with 11 bases between. CDR3 in amino acids: CAISEGTVGYF. CDR3 DNA: TGTGCCATCAGTGAGGGGACGGTGGGGTACTTC.

This clonotype was recorded many times. The chain employs TRBV7-2 and TRBJ2-5; 10 bases line up with TRBD2. J lost 6 bases, V lost 5 bases, and 9 bases had no gene match. Per germline, CDR1 SGHTA and CDR2 FQGNSA. This CDR3 is built from 15 residues. The CDR3 DNA is TGTGCCAGCAGCCCCAGCGGGGGGGCCCTAAAGACCCAGTACTTC. Translated, it gives CASSPSGGALKTQYF.

In this sample, this clonotype turned up many times. V usage is TRBV7-3 and J usage is TRBJ2-1; 7 nucleotides align to TRBD1. The V and J ends lost 5 bases and 2 bases, in that order; junction bases with no gene match: 6. The CDR3 covers 15 residues. CDR1 SGHTA and CDR2 FQGTGA come from the germline V gene. This chain's CDR3 is CASSLDRAAYNEQFF. CDR3 in DNA: TGTGCCAGCAGCCTAGACAGGGCAGCCTACAATGAGCAGTTCTTC.

This clonotype came up many times. This chain joins TRBV6-1 and TRBJ1-3; possibly TRBD1 for D (6 bases). Germline CDR1 MNHNS, CDR2 SASEGT. The CDR3 loop spans 15 amino acids. Trimming stripped 1 base from V and 4 bases from J, with 11 bases between. The CDR3 DNA sequence: TGTGCCAGCAGTGAAGTTCGGACAGCGGGAAACACCATATATTTT. Encoded protein: CASSEVRTAGNTIYF.

By share, this clonotype ranks as large. The CDR3 DNA reads as TGTGCCAGCAGTACCGGGCCTTGGGGCGAGCAGTACTTC. Amino acids: CASSTGPWGEQYF. The gene calls are TRBV6-5 and TRBJ2-7; D ambiguous. Germline CDR1 is MNHEY and CDR2 is SVGAGI. V lost 5 bases and J 6 bases, leaving 14 bases between the germline ends. This CDR3 comprises 13 residues.

The V gene is TRBV29-1, the J gene TRBJ2-7, with D possibly TRBD1 on 5 matching bases. The length of the CDR3 is 15 residues. Germline V gives CDR1 SQVTM, CDR2 ANQGSEA. V lost 4 bases and J 3 bases, leaving 19 bases between the germline ends. The CDR3: CSVAPLGQGLYEQYF. The CDR3 DNA follows: TGCAGCGTTGCCCCCCTGGGGCAGGGCCTCTACGAGCAGTACTTC.

This clonotype occurred many times. This sequence joins TRBV6-5 and TRBJ1-6; D is uncertain. Between the trimmed V and J ends, which lost 2 bases and 7 bases, there was a span of 12 bases. This CDR3 is built from 15 residues. CDR1 is MNHEY, CDR2 SVGAGI, per germline. The DNA for the CDR3 is TGTGCCAGCAGTTACGATTGGGCGGGGAATTCACCCCTCCACTTT. This encodes CASSYDWAGNSPLHF.

In its sample, this clonotype was seen many times. The rearrangement links TRBV7-2 to TRBJ2-3, with 8 positions matching TRBD1. The CDR3 totals 16 residues. Germline assignment: CDR1 SGHTA and CDR2 FQGNSA. J lost 1 base, V lost 5 bases, and 8 bases had no gene match. CDR3 loop: CASSRTGGLGTDTQYF. The CDR3 bases are TGTGCCAGCAGCCGCACAGGGGGGCTCGGCACAGATACGCAGTATTTT.

This clonotype was counted only a few times. The rearrangement links TRBV7-9 to TRBJ2-7; D not certain. The CDR3 totals 13 residues. The germline V and J ends were trimmed by 2 bases and 6 bases, with 11 bases remaining between them. From germline, CDR1 is SEHNR and CDR2 FQNEAQ (reference sequence). The CDR3 here is CASSLSVIGEQYF. DNA for the CDR3: TGTGCCAGCAGCTTATCAGTGATCGGCGAGCAGTACTTC.

This clonotype was counted many times. The genes are TRBV24-1 and TRBJ1-2; D not resolved. This CDR3 contains 14 residues. The germline V gene has CDR1 KGHDR and CDR2 SFDVKD. Trimming shortened V by 4 bases and J by 5 bases, and 13 bases separated the two germline ends. The CDR3, as DNA: TGTGCCACCAGTGACGGCAGGCGGACGTATGGCTACACCTTC. Protein: CATSDGRRTYGYTF.

This clonotype was observed at least ten times. The chain recombines TRBV7-2 with TRBJ2-3; D is possibly TRBD2 (5 bases). Germline CDR1 SGHTA, CDR2 FQGNSA. This CDR3 contains 13 residues. With 6 bases removed from V and 7 bases from J, the gap between germline ends came to 14 bases. The CDR3 DNA is TGTGCCAGCAGTCCCGTTCGAGGGTATACGCAGTATTTT. Protein: CASSPVRGYTQYF.

Many counts were recorded for this clonotype. The V and J genes are TRBV7-2 and TRBJ1-2; 7 bases match TRBD1. Per germline, CDR1 SGHTA and CDR2 FQGNSA. J was trimmed by 2 bases and V by 6 bases; bases with no gene match: 9. CDR3 size: 15 residues. The CDR3 sequence: CASSSGRTGNYGYTF. The CDR3 DNA follows: TGTGCCAGCAGTTCAGGCCGGACAGGAAACTATGGCTACACCTTC.

By its share, this clonotype is medium-sized. This chain joins TRBV18 and TRBJ1-1, with TRBD1 matching over 12 bases. Germline loops: CDR1 KGHSH, CDR2 LQKENI. The V and J ends lost 4 bases and 3 bases, in that order; junction bases with no gene match: 3. This CDR3 is 15 amino acids long. CDR3 loop: CASSLGQGADTEAFF. The CDR3 DNA sequence: TGTGCCAGCTCACTGGGACAGGGGGCGGACACTGAAGCTTTCTTT. The full variable domain, in which reference TRBV18 and TRBJ1-1 provide the parts outside the CDR3, is NAGVMQNPRHLVRRRGQEARLRCSPMKGHSHVYWYRQLPEEGLKFMVYLQKENIIDESGMPKERFSAEFPKEGPSILRIQQVVRGDSAAYFCASSLGQGADTEAFFGQGTRLTVV.

This clonotype was recorded many times. The chain employs TRBV20-1 and TRBJ2-1; 7 bases fit TRBD1. CDR3 length: 16 amino acids. Germline V gene sequence: CDR1 DFQATT, CDR2 SNEGSKA (reference sequence). The V segment lost 2 bases and the J segment 0 bases; nucleotides outside the gene matches: 7. The CDR3, as DNA: TGCAGTGCTAGAAGTAGACAGGGTAGCTCCTACAATGAGCAGTTCTTC. Its translation is CSARSRQGSSYNEQFF.

This clonotype was seen ten or more times. CDR3 in DNA: TGTGCCAGCAGACCCGGACTAGCTGCCTACAATGAGCAGTTCTTC. Amino acids: CASRPGLAAYNEQFF. This chain joins TRBV6-5 and TRBJ2-1; 8 bases are a match to TRBD2. The CDR3 covers 15 residues. V shed 6 bases and J 2 bases; nucleotides not matched to a gene: 6. Germline V gives CDR1 MNHEY, CDR2 SVGAGI.

This clonotype came up many times. This chain uses TRBV18 with TRBJ1-1; D is unclear. The V and J ends lost 6 bases and 0 bases respectively, with 8 bases between them. The CDR3 covers 13 residues. CDR1 and CDR2 (germline): KGHSH, LQKENI. The CDR3 spells CASSLEVNTEAFF. In nucleotides, the CDR3 is TGTGCCAGCTCCCTCGAAGTGAACACTGAAGCTTTCTTT. The full variable domain, its missing parts supplied by reference TRBV18 and TRBJ1-1, is NAGVMQNPRHLVRRRGQEARLRCSPMKGHSHVYWYRQLPEEGLKFMVYLQKENIIDESGMPKERFSAEFPKEGPSILRIQQVVRGDSAAYFCASSLEVNTEAFFGQGTRLTVV.